Presented here are 25 T cell receptor beta chains from one specimen sequenced in a study of blood T cells in healthy people across ages. Combining a sample-barcoded 5' primer with a J-beta primer mix, a second PCR ran for roughly 7 to 12 cycles. Via MiXCR, TCRdb re-called the 5' RACE reads, giving one row per CDR3 protein. The repertoire holds about 640,000 distinct CDR3 sequences, with around two fifths as singletons. Material: blood. The receptors here all came from a man at least 80 years old in good health.

This clonotype turned up a few times. The rearrangement uses TRBV5-8 and TRBJ2-3; the match to TRBD2 covers 12 bases. The germline gives CDR1 SGHTS, CDR2 YDEGEE. The V and J ends lost 4 bases and 4 bases, in that order; junction bases with no gene match: 7. CDR3 size: 16 residues. CDR3 coding DNA: TGTGCCAGCAGCAAAGGCGCTAGCGGGAGGGCAGATACGCAGTATTTT. Protein product: CASSKGASGRADTQYF. The variable domain in full, completed from reference TRBV5-8 and TRBJ2-3, reads EAGVTQSPTHLIKTRGQQATLRCSPISGHTSVYWYQQALGLGLQFLLWYDEGEERNRGNFPPRFSGRQFPNYSSELNVNALELEDSALYLCASSKGASGRADTQYFGPGTRLTVL.

This clonotype came up a few times. The chain joins TRBV4-2 to TRBJ1-4, with D tentatively TRBD1 (5 bases). V was cut by 4 bases and J by 3 bases, with 18 bases left in between. Germline V gene sequence: CDR1 LGHNA, CDR2 YNFKEQ. The CDR3 has 17 amino acids. The CDR3 reads CASSPEPGWDANEKLFF. The CDR3 DNA reads TGTGCCAGCAGCCCTGAGCCAGGGTGGGACGCTAATGAAAAACTGTTTTTT.

The chain uses TRBV5-1 and TRBJ1-1, with D uncertain. The germline CDR1 and CDR2 sequences are SGHRS and YFSETQ. Trimming cost V 3 bases and J 3 bases, with 9 bases left between them. The CDR3 loop spans 13 amino acids. In DNA form, the CDR3 reads TGCGCCAGCAGCTGGGGAAAGGACACTGAAGCTTTCTTT. As protein: CASSWGKDTEAFF.

This clonotype was recorded a few times. V and J are TRBV12-3 or TRBV12-4 and TRBJ1-4; a possible D gene is TRBD1 (5 bases). Trimming removed 5 bases from V and 3 bases from J, with 16 bases in between. The CDR3 runs 16 residues. CDR3 in DNA: TGTGCCAGCAGTCTGCGAGCCGGGGCCTCTAATGAAAAACTGTTTTTT. It codes for CASSLRAGASNEKLFF.

The V and J genes are TRBV4-3 and TRBJ2-6; D is undetermined. The germline V gene encodes CDR1 LGHNA and CDR2 YSLEER. This CDR3 contains 20 residues. The V end was cut by 0 bases, the J end by 0 bases, with 18 bases between. The CDR3 nucleotides read TGCGCCAGCAGCCAAGATTCTGGTCTAACGTTTTTCTCTGGGGCCAACGTCCTGACTTTC. It is translated as CASSQDSGLTFFSGANVLTF.

The rearrangement links TRBV7-2 to TRBJ2-7, with TRBD2 matching 14 bases. The CDR3 covers 18 residues. Germline CDR1 is SGHTA and CDR2 is FQGNSA. Trimming at V came to 5 bases and at J to 3 bases, leaving 12 bases not matched to a gene. CDR3 amino acids: CASSTQTSGGVFVYEQYF. The CDR3 nucleotides read TGTGCCAGCAGCACTCAGACTAGCGGGGGGGTATTCGTCTACGAGCAGTACTTC.

The CDR3 reads CASSLGKTSGYYNEQFF. As DNA, the CDR3 is TGTGCCAGCAGCTTAGGGAAGACTAGCGGATACTACAATGAGCAGTTCTTC. The rearrangement links TRBV11-3 to TRBJ2-1; 9 bases match TRBD2. This CDR3 comprises 17 residues. Germline V gives CDR1 SGHNT, CDR2 YENEEA. The trim removed 1 base at V and 3 bases at J, leaving 7 bases unmatched.

CDR3 region: CASATGDRGSIYTF. In DNA, the CDR3 is TGTGCCAGCGCGACGGGGGACAGGGGTAGTATCTACACCTTC. The V call is TRBV6-5, the J call TRBJ1-2; 10 bases are shared with TRBD1. Germline V gives CDR1 MNHEY, CDR2 SVGAGI. V gave up 8 bases and J gave up 10 bases; unmatched junction bases: 13. This CDR3 comprises 14 residues.

The CDR3 bases are TGTGCCAGCACATTCCCGCGGTTTGGGGACAGGGGATCGAAGAGCTCCTACGAGCAGTACTTC. Translated, it gives CASTFPRFGDRGSKSSYEQYF. The chain combines TRBV6-2 or TRBV6-3 with TRBJ2-7, with 10 nucleotides matching TRBD1. The V and J ends lost 7 bases and 0 bases, in that order; junction bases with no gene match: 24. The CDR3 extends over 21 amino acids. Germline values: CDR1 MNHEY, CDR2 SVGEGT.

The sample holds many counts of this clonotype. V is TRBV10-3 and J is TRBJ2-3; 11 bases line up with TRBD1. Per the germline V gene, CDR1 is ENHRY and CDR2 is SYGVKD. The CDR3 is 15 residues long. Trimming cost V 4 bases and J 5 bases; bases outside gene matches: 5. CDR3 sequence: CAISGGQGDLDTQYF. Written as DNA, the CDR3 is TGTGCCATCAGTGGGGGACAGGGGGACTTAGATACGCAGTATTTT.

The V gene is TRBV20-1, the J gene TRBJ1-1; D gene uncertain. Trimming cost V 4 bases and J 1 base, with 10 bases left between them. The V gene's germline CDR1 is DFQATT and CDR2 SNEGSKA (reference sequence). CDR3 length: 13 amino acids. The CDR3 sequence is CSAIERGNTEAFF. Here the CDR3 DNA reads TGCAGTGCTATAGAACGGGGGAACACTGAAGCTTTCTTT.

As to this clonotype: Mismatch with germline at one junction end may stem from a read error. The chain uses TRBV12-3 or TRBV12-4 and TRBJ1-3; a weak D match, TRBD1 (6 bases). The length of the CDR3 is 14 residues. The CDR3 loop reads CASRRDTIGNTTYF. The CDR3 DNA reads as TGTGCCAGCAGGAGGGACACCATCGGAAACACCACATATTTT.

The chain has TRBV11-2 and TRBJ1-2, with TRBD1 matching 7 bases. CDR3 length equals 15 residues. Germline trimming cut 6 bases from V and 0 bases from J; bases unmatched to any gene: 7. The germline V gene has CDR1 SGHAT and CDR2 FQNNGV. CDR3 nucleotides: TGTGCCAGCAGACGGCCGGGACAGTCTAACTATGGCTACACCTTC. This encodes CASRRPGQSNYGYTF.

There are many counts of this clonotype. This chain uses TRBV7-9 with TRBJ1-1, with TRBD1 matching 8 bases. The CDR3 runs to 15 residues. The junction had 8 bases not matched to a gene; V was cut back by 5 bases and J by 3 bases. The germline V gene has CDR1 SEHNR and CDR2 FQNEAQ (reference sequence). In DNA, the CDR3 is TGTGCCAGCAGCCCCCCGGACAGGGTCGACACTGAAGCTTTCTTT. Its protein is CASSPPDRVDTEAFF. Based on the CDR3 plus reference TRBV7-9 and TRBJ1-1, the full variable domain is DTGVSQNPRHKITKRGQNVTFRCDPISEHNRLYWYRQTLGQGPEFLTYFQNEAQLEKSRLLSDRFSAERPKGSFSTLEIQRTEQGDSAMYLCASSPPDRVDTEAFFGQGTRLTVV.

This clonotype was observed a few times. V is TRBV7-2 and J is TRBJ2-2, with a weak D call TRBD2 (5 bases). The germline gives CDR1 SGHTA, CDR2 FQGNSA. This CDR3 is built from 15 residues. Trimming took 1 base from V and 1 from J, leaving 7 bases between them. Written as DNA, the CDR3 is TGTGCCAGCAGCTTAGGAGGGATGAACACCGGGGAGCTGTTTTTT. This codes for CASSLGGMNTGELFF.

The genes are TRBV6-2 or TRBV6-3 and TRBJ1-4; no clear D. Trimming pared 8 bases from V and 4 bases from J, leaving 14 bases between. The germline V gene has CDR1 MNHEY and CDR2 SVGEGT. The CDR3 is 14 amino acids. The chain's CDR3 is CASGTRTGNEKLFF. CDR3 bases: TGTGCCAGCGGAACAAGGACGGGTAATGAAAAACTGTTTTTT.

Turning to this clonotype: The junction departs from germline at one end; a sequencing error may be responsible. The V gene is TRBV12-3 or TRBV12-4, the J gene TRBJ1-2; weak D call: TRBD1 (6 bases). The CDR3 runs to 15 residues. The CDR3 DNA is TGTGCCAGCAGGTTAGATCCTGGACAGAACTATGTCTACACCTTC. This sequence encodes CASRLDPGQNYVYTF.

There are a few counts of this clonotype. V is TRBV28 and J is TRBJ1-1; D is unresolved. The CDR3 has 11 residues. Germline V gene lookup returns CDR1 MDHEN and CDR2 SYDVKM. Trimming shortened V by 7 bases and J by 5 bases, and 8 bases separated the two germline ends. CDR3 bases: TGTGCCAGCAAAGCTTTAACTGAAGCTTTCTTT. Translated: CASKALTEAFF.

This sequence joins TRBV7-2 and TRBJ2-1; 7 bases line up with TRBD2. The last part of the DNA fits TRBJ2-7 better; the J call may be wrong. Germline CDR1 reads SGHTA; CDR2 reads FQGNSA. CDR3 length: 15 residues. This CDR3 reads CASSLGGGIYNEQYF. CDR3 nucleotides: TGTGCCAGCAGCTTAGGGGGGGGGATCTACAATGAGCAGTACTTC.

V is TRBV6-1 and J is TRBJ1-6, with a tentative D call TRBD1 (5 bases). From germline, CDR1 is MNHNS and CDR2 SASEGT. This CDR3 is 15 amino acids long. V dropped 2 bases and J dropped 9 bases, with 14 bases sitting between them. The CDR3 reads CASSEFGQTSSPLHF. Here the CDR3 DNA reads TGTGCCAGCAGTGAATTCGGACAAACGTCTTCACCCCTCCACTTT.

The sample holds a few counts of this clonotype. V gene TRBV21-1 combines with J gene TRBJ2-7; the table's D call of TRBD1 was not tested on the DNA. TRBV21-1 is noted as a pseudogene. The CDR3 spans 14 residues. The CDR3 loop is CASSKGPLSYEQYF. The CDR3, as DNA: TGTGCCAGCAGCAAAGGTCCCCTCTCCTACGAGCAGTACTTC.

The V and J genes are TRBV12-3 or TRBV12-4 and TRBJ2-7; 13 nucleotides line up with TRBD2. The trim removed 11 bases at V and 3 bases at J, leaving 1 base unmatched. The CDR3 has 12 residues. Here the CDR3 reads CAGTSGNYEQYF. The CDR3 nucleotides are TGTGCCGGGACTAGCGGGAACTACGAGCAGTACTTC.

This chain connects TRBV20-1 to TRBJ2-7, with 8 bases fitting TRBD2. With 3 bases clipped from V and 3 bases from J, the junction kept 10 bases outside the gene matches. The CDR3 runs to 15 residues. The germline CDR1 and CDR2 sequences are DFQATT and SNEGSKA (reference sequence). CDR3 amino acids: CSARSAGVSHYEQYF. The DNA for the CDR3 is TGCAGTGCTAGGTCAGCGGGAGTCTCCCACTACGAGCAGTACTTC.

This clonotype appeared a few times. This rearrangement joins TRBV7-2 to TRBJ1-1; D might be TRBD1 (5 bases). V dropped 1 base and J dropped 11 bases, with 11 bases sitting between them. This CDR3 is 12 amino acids long. CDR1 is SGHTA, CDR2 FQGNSA, per germline. CDR3 residues: CASSLDQGNAFF. The CDR3 bases are TGTGCCAGCAGCTTAGATCAGGGTAACGCTTTCTTT. The variable domain in full, with the rest retrieved from reference TRBV7-2 and TRBJ1-1, is GAGVSQSPSNKVTEKGKDVELRCDPISGHTALYWYRQSLGQGLEFLIYFQGNSAPDKSGLPSDRFSAERTGGSVSTLTIQRTQQEDSAVYLCASSLDQGNAFFGQGTRLTVV.

The V gene is TRBV6-6, the J gene TRBJ2-5; TRBD2 matches 11 bases. The CDR3 is 13 residues long. Germline trimming cut 7 bases from V and 3 bases from J; bases unmatched to any gene: 1. Per germline, CDR1 MNHNY and CDR2 SVGAGI (reference sequence). CDR3 protein: CASKGLAEETQYF. In nucleotides, the CDR3 is TGTGCCAGCAAGGGACTAGCGGAAGAGACCCAGTACTTC.